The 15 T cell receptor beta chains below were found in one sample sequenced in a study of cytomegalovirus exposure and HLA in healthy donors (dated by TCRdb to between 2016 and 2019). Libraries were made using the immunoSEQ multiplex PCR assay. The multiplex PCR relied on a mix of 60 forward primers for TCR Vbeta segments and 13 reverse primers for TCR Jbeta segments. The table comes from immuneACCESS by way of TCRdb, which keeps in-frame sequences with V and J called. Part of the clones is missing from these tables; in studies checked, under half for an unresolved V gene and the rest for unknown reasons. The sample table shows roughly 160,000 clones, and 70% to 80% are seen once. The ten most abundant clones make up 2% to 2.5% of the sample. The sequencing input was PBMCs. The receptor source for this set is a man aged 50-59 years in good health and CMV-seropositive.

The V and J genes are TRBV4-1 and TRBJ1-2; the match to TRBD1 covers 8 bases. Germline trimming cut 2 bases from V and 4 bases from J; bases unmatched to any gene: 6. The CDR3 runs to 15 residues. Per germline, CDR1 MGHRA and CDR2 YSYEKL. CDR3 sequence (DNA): TGCGCCAGCAGCCAACCGGACAGGGCAGCCTATGGCTACACCTTC. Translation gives CASSQPDRAAYGYTF.

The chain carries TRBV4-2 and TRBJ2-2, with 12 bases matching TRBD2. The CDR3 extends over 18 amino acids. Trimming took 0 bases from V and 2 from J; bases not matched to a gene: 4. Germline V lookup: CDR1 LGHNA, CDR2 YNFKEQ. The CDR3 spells CASSQDRTSGTNTGELFF. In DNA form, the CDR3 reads TGTGCCAGCAGCCAAGATAGGACTAGCGGGACTAACACCGGGGAGCTGTTTTTT.

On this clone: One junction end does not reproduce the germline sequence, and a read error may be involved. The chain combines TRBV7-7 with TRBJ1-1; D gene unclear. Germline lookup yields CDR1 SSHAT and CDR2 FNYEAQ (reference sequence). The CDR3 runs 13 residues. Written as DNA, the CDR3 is TGTGCTAGCAGCTTAGCCCAGAACACTGAAGCTTTCTTT. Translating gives CASSLAQNTEAFF. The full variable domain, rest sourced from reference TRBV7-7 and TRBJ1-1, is GAGVSQSPRYKVTKRGQDVTLRCDPISSHATLYWYQQALGQGPEFLTYFNYEAQPDKSGLPSDRFSAERPEGSISTLTIQRTEQRDSAMYRCASSLAQNTEAFFGQGTRLTVV.

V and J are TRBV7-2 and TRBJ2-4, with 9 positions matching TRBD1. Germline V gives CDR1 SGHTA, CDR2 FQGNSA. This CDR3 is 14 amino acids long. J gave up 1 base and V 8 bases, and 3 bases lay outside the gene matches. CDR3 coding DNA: TGTGCCAGCGAGACAGGGGGGGCCAAAAACATTCAGTACTTC. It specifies CASETGGAKNIQYF.

CDR3 region: CASSPDRAHYEQYF. In nucleotides, the CDR3 is TGTGCCAGCAGCCCGGACAGGGCCCACTACGAGCAGTACTTC. The genes are TRBV5-4 and TRBJ2-5; TRBD1 aligns across 8 bases. The J call is doubtful: the DNA matches TRBJ2-7 better. The CDR3 runs 14 residues. The V gene's germline CDR1 is SGHNT and CDR2 YYREEE (reference sequence).

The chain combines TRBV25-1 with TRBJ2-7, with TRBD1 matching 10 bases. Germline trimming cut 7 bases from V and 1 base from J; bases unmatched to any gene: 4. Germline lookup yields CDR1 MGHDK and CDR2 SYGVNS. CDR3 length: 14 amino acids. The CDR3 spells CASNVGQGSYEQYF. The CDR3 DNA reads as TGTGCCAGCAATGTGGGACAGGGGTCCTACGAGCAGTACTTC.

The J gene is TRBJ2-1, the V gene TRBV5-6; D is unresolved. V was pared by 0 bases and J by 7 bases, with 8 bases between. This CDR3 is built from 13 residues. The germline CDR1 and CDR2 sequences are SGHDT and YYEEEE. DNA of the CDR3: TGTGCCAGCAGCTTGGGTGCGTATAATGAGCAGTTCTTC. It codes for CASSLGAYNEQFF.

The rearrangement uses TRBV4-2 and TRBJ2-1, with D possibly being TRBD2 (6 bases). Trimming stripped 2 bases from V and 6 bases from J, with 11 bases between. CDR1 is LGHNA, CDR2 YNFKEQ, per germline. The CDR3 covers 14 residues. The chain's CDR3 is CASSQWAAGNEQFF. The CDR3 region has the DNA TGTGCCAGCAGCCAATGGGCAGCGGGCAATGAGCAGTTCTTC.

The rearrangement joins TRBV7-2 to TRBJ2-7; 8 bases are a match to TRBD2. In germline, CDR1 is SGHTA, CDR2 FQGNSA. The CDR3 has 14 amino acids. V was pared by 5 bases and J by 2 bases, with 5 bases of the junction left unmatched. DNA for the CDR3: TGTGCCAGCAGCCTCTTAGCGGGGACCTACGAGCAGTACTTC. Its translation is CASSLLAGTYEQYF.

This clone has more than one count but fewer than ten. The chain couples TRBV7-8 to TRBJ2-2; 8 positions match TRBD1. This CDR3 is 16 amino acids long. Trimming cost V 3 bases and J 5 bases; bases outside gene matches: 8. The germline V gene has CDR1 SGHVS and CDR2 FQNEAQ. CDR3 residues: CASSFRQGARTGELFF. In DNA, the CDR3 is TGTGCCAGCAGCTTCAGGCAGGGGGCGAGGACCGGGGAGCTGTTTTTT.

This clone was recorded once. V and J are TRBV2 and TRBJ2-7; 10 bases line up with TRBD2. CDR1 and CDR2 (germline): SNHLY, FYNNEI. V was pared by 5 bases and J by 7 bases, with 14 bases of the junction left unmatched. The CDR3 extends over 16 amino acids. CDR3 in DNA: TGTGCCAGCAGTCGACTAGGGAGCGGGGGGGCCAAAGAGCAGTACTTC. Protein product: CASSRLGSGGAKEQYF.

Here the CDR3 reads CASSQDSAGAAFF. Written as DNA, the CDR3 is TGCGCCAGCAGCCAAGACTCAGCGGGGGCTGCTTTCTTT. The chain has TRBV4-3 and TRBJ1-1, with D possibly matching TRBD1 (6 bases). The CDR3 has 13 residues. Trimming shortened V by 0 bases and J by 11 bases, and 13 bases separated the two germline ends. Germline V gene data show CDR1 as LGHNA and CDR2 as YSLEER.

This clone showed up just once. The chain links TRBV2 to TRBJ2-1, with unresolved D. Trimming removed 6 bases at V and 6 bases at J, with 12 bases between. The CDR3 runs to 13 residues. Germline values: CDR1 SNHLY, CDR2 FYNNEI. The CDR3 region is CASSPSIGNEQFF. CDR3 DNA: TGTGCCAGCAGCCCCTCTATTGGCAATGAGCAGTTCTTC. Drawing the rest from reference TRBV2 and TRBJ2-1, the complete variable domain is EPEVTQTPSHQVTQMGQEVILRCVPISNHLYFYWYRQILGQKVEFLVSFYNNEISEKSEIFDDQFSVERPDGSNFTLKIRSTKLEDSAMYFCASSPSIGNEQFFGPGTRLTVL.

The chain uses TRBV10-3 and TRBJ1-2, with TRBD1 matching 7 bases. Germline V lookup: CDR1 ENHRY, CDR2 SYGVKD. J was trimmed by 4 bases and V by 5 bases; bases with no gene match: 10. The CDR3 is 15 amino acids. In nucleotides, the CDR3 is TGTGCCATCAGTTCCACAGGGGAGAAAAGCTATGGCTACACCTTC. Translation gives CAISSTGEKSYGYTF.

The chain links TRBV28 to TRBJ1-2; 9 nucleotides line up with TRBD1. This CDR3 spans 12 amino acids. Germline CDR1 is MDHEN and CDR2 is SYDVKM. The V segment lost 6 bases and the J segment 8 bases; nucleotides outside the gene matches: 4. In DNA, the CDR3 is TGTGCCAGCAGCCTGACAGGGGGGGGCTACACCTTC. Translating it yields CASSLTGGGYTF.